The source of this TCR beta chain is a study of cytomegalovirus exposure and HLA in healthy donors. Study-wide results and limits: Later examination showed HLA-associated TCR beta chains had greater clonal expansion than equally common others. Rare TCR sequences predominated, though certain public TCRs were found in many donors.

In regard to this clone: Its target is unknown.

Primers: 60 Vbeta forward and 13 Jbeta reverse. Method: immunoSEQ multiplex PCR; TCRdb's copy keeps in-frame clones and lacks some. The sample records roughly 110,000 clones, about 76% being singletons. The sample comprised PBMCs. The TCR comes from a woman in her forties or fifties in good health and CMV-seropositive.

The CDR3 loop reads CASSYSRGYEQYF. CDR3 nucleotides: TGTGCCAGCAGTTACTCTCGGGGATACGAGCAGTACTTC. The chain employs TRBV6-6 and TRBJ2-5; TRBD2 might be the D (5 bases). The J call may be faulty, since TRBJ2-7 better matches the DNA end. Germline CDR1 reads MNHNY; CDR2 reads SVGAGI (reference sequence). CDR3 size: 13 residues.